These 20 T cell receptor beta chains share one sample of origin, sequenced in a study of blood T cell repertoires in COVID-19. Only in-frame clones appear in the TCRdb table, and some are missing; sequencing was by immunoSEQ multiplex PCR. This table has 280,000 or so clones, around 91% appearing once. The sample was peripheral blood. The origin of the receptors is a woman aged 55-69 years with acute or convalescent COVID-19.

This chain joins TRBV6-5 and TRBJ2-7; 7 nucleotides match TRBD2. The trim removed 6 bases at V and 2 bases at J, leaving 7 bases unmatched. The CDR3 loop spans 14 amino acids. Germline V gene sequence: CDR1 MNHEY, CDR2 SVGAGI. This CDR3 is CASSRGSLAYEQYF. The CDR3 nucleotides are TGTGCCAGCAGCCGCGGGAGCCTCGCCTACGAGCAGTACTTC.

The chain uses TRBV14 and TRBJ2-1, with TRBD1 identical over 9 bases. V gave up 0 bases and J gave up 6 bases; unmatched junction bases: 3. This CDR3 has 15 amino acids. Germline loops: CDR1 SGHDN, CDR2 FVKESK. CDR3 sequence: CASSQEQGAVNEQFF. In nucleotides, the CDR3 is TGTGCCAGCAGCCAAGAACAGGGGGCCGTCAATGAGCAGTTCTTC.

The gene calls are TRBV6-4 and TRBJ2-1, with a tentative D call TRBD1 (6 bases). Trimming removed 3 bases from V and 0 bases from J, with 12 bases in between. The V gene's germline CDR1 is MRHNA and CDR2 SNTAGT. The CDR3 loop spans 16 amino acids. CDR3 residues: CASSDFTGSSYNEQFF. For the CDR3, the DNA is TGTGCCAGCAGTGATTTCACAGGGAGCTCCTACAATGAGCAGTTCTTC.

The chain links TRBV6-5 to TRBJ2-2, with a possible D match to TRBD2 (6 bases). Germline CDR1 is MNHEY and CDR2 is SVGAGI. V lost 4 bases and J 6 bases, leaving 12 bases between the germline ends. The CDR3 has 14 residues. The CDR3 nucleotides are TGTGCCAGCAGTTTCCGGGACTCCGCCGGGGAGCTGTTTTTT. It encodes CASSFRDSAGELFF.

This sequence joins TRBV19 and TRBJ2-3; TRBD2 matches 13 bases. CDR3 length equals 16 residues. The J segment lost 6 bases and the V segment lost 3 bases, leaving 6 bases of the junction unmatched. Germline values: CDR1 LNHDA, CDR2 SQIVND (reference sequence). The CDR3 nucleotides read TGTGCCAGTAGTATCGGGACTAGCGGGGTCCGGGATACGCAGTATTTT. It translates to CASSIGTSGVRDTQYF.

This chain uses TRBV9 with TRBJ2-1; D gene unclear. The CDR3 sequence is 17 residues long. Trimming left V 5 bases short and J 9 bases short, with 27 bases between. CDR1 and CDR2 (germline): SGDLS, YYNGEE. The CDR3 region has the DNA TGTGCCAGCAGTGCTGAAATCCTAGGAAAGAGTGGTGCTGAGCAGTTCTTC. It encodes CASSAEILGKSGAEQFF.

This CDR3 reads CASSVTSGSYNEQFF. CDR3 DNA: TGTGCCAGCAGCGTAACTAGCGGCTCCTACAATGAGCAGTTCTTC. The V gene is TRBV9, the J gene TRBJ2-1; 8 nucleotides align to TRBD2. CDR1 SGDLS and CDR2 YYNGEE come from the germline V gene. CDR3 length: 15 residues. J was trimmed by 0 bases and V by 1 base; bases with no gene match: 0. The complete variable domain, with remaining parts taken from reference TRBV9 and TRBJ2-1, reads DSGVTQTPKHLITATGQRVTLRCSPRSGDLSVYWYQQSLDQGLQFLIQYYNGEERAKGNILERFSAQQFPDLHSELNLSSLELGDSALYFCASSVTSGSYNEQFFGPGTRLTVL.

The rearrangement joins TRBV10-3 to TRBJ2-1; 9 bases align to TRBD2. V shed 3 bases and J 7 bases; nucleotides not matched to a gene: 7. The CDR3 has 15 amino acids. Looked up from germline, CDR1 is ENHRY and CDR2 is SYGVKD. CDR3 protein: CAISDISGSSNEQFF. The CDR3 DNA sequence: TGTGCCATCAGTGACATTAGCGGGAGCTCGAATGAGCAGTTCTTC.

The genes are TRBV10-3 and TRBJ2-7; D not resolved. The CDR3 contains 14 residues. Germline values: CDR1 ENHRY, CDR2 SYGVKD. With 0 bases removed from V and 0 bases from J, the gap between germline ends came to 6 bases. CDR3 bases: TGTGCCATCAGTGAGTCGGGCTTCTCCTACGAGCAGTACTTC. Its protein product is CAISESGFSYEQYF.

V gene TRBV6-5 combines with J gene TRBJ1-1, with TRBD1 identical over 9 bases. This CDR3 is 15 amino acids long. Germline V gene lookup returns CDR1 MNHEY and CDR2 SVGAGI. Trimming cost V 6 bases and J 5 bases; bases outside gene matches: 10. The CDR3 DNA sequence: TGTGCCAGCAGACGTGCCGGACAGGGGAGTACTGAAGCTTTCTTT. Translation: CASRRAGQGSTEAFF.

The chain recombines TRBV11-3 with TRBJ2-3; TRBD2 agrees at 10 bases. Germline-derived CDR1 and CDR2 are SGHNT and YENEEA. This CDR3 is 15 amino acids long. The V segment lost 5 bases and the J segment 1 base; nucleotides outside the gene matches: 3. The CDR3 loop is CASSHGLAGTDTQYF. CDR3 bases: TGTGCCAGCAGCCATGGACTAGCGGGCACAGATACGCAGTATTTT.

This chain uses TRBV5-4 with TRBJ2-1, with 15 nucleotides matching TRBD2. Unmatched junction bases numbered 12, after V lost 4 bases and J lost 7 bases. The CDR3 is made up of 18 amino acids. The germline V gene has CDR1 SGHNT and CDR2 YYREEE (reference sequence). CDR3: CASSPRTSGRASTNEQFF. The CDR3 nucleotides read TGTGCCAGCAGCCCTCGGACTAGCGGGAGGGCCTCAACGAATGAGCAGTTCTTC.

In its sample, this clone was seen once. This chain joins TRBV19 and TRBJ1-2; 8 nucleotides align to TRBD1. This CDR3 contains 12 residues. Germline V CDR1 and CDR2: LNHDA, SQIVND (reference sequence). The trim removed 7 bases at V and 10 bases at J, leaving 8 bases unmatched. CDR3 nucleotides: TGTGCCAGTAACCCTCGGACAGGGTCCTACACCTTC. Its protein product is CASNPRTGSYTF.

The V call is TRBV24-1, the J call TRBJ1-5, with D hard to call. V gave up 3 bases and J gave up 3 bases, with 14 bases separating them. The germline gives CDR1 KGHDR, CDR2 SFDVKD. CDR3 length: 16 amino acids. In DNA, the CDR3 is TGTGCCACCAGTGATCCCGCCCGGGGAAACAATCAGCCCCAGCATTTT. This translates into CATSDPARGNNQPQHF.

The chain combines TRBV6-1 with TRBJ1-5, with 7 positions matching TRBD1. The germline V gene encodes CDR1 MNHNS and CDR2 SASEGT. The trim removed 3 bases at V and 2 bases at J, leaving 4 bases unmatched. The CDR3 is made up of 15 amino acids. This CDR3 reads CASSETGLGNQPQHF. The CDR3 DNA is TGTGCCAGCAGTGAGACAGGGCTAGGCAATCAGCCCCAGCATTTT.

The genes are TRBV7-8 and TRBJ1-6; TRBD1 might be the D (6 bases). CDR1 is SGHVS, CDR2 FQNEAQ, per germline. Deletions cut 5 bases from V and 4 bases from J, with 15 bases between. The CDR3 is 16 residues long. The CDR3 DNA reads as TGTGCCAGCAGCCGCGGGGAGGGGGAATATAATTCACCCCTCCACTTT. It translates to CASSRGEGEYNSPLHF.

CDR3 amino acids: CSAQPDRGPYEQYF. In DNA form, the CDR3 reads TGCAGCGCCCAGCCGGACAGGGGCCCCTACGAGCAGTACTTC. The rearrangement links TRBV29-1 to TRBJ2-7; 9 bases are a match to TRBD1. The CDR3 runs 14 residues. The germline CDR1 and CDR2 sequences are SQVTM and ANQGSEA. V lost 7 bases to trimming and J lost 2 bases; unmatched junction nucleotides: 9.

The J gene is TRBJ1-2, the V gene TRBV9, with D hard to call. V lost 1 base to trimming and J lost 6 bases, with 10 bases between them. Germline CDR1 SGDLS, CDR2 YYNGEE. The CDR3 sequence is 13 residues long. CDR3 coding DNA: TGTGCCAGCAGCGTAAATGGGCAGAATGGCTACACCTTC. Amino acids: CASSVNGQNGYTF. Supplemented by reference TRBV9 and TRBJ1-2, the full variable domain reads DSGVTQTPKHLITATGQRVTLRCSPRSGDLSVYWYQQSLDQGLQFLIQYYNGEERAKGNILERFSAQQFPDLHSELNLSSLELGDSALYFCASSVNGQNGYTFGSGTRLTVV.

The rearrangement joins TRBV3-1 (or the pseudogene TRBV3-2) to TRBJ2-3, with 10 positions matching TRBD2. The CDR3 has 15 residues. Germline V gives CDR1 LGHDT, CDR2 YNNKEL (reference sequence). The ends lost 1 base at V and 5 bases at J; junction bases unmatched: 3. The CDR3 protein is CASSQVASGGDTQYF. The CDR3 nucleotides are TGTGCCAGCAGCCAAGTAGCTAGCGGGGGAGATACGCAGTATTTT.

The chain couples TRBV5-4 to TRBJ1-4; 9 bases are shared with TRBD1. The CDR3 runs 14 residues. Germline V lookup: CDR1 SGHNT, CDR2 YYREEE (reference sequence). After removal of 5 bases from V and 4 bases from J, the junction contained 3 bases not matched to a gene. The CDR3 DNA is TGTGCCAGCAGTGGGGGACAGGGTAATGAAAAACTGTTTTTT. It is translated as CASSGGQGNEKLFF. The variable domain in full, completed from reference TRBV5-4 and TRBJ1-4, reads ETGVTQSPTHLIKTRGQQVTLRCSSQSGHNTVSWYQQALGQGPQFIFQYYREEENGRGNFPPRFSGLQFPNYSSELNVNALELDDSALYLCASSGGQGNEKLFFGSGTQLSVL.